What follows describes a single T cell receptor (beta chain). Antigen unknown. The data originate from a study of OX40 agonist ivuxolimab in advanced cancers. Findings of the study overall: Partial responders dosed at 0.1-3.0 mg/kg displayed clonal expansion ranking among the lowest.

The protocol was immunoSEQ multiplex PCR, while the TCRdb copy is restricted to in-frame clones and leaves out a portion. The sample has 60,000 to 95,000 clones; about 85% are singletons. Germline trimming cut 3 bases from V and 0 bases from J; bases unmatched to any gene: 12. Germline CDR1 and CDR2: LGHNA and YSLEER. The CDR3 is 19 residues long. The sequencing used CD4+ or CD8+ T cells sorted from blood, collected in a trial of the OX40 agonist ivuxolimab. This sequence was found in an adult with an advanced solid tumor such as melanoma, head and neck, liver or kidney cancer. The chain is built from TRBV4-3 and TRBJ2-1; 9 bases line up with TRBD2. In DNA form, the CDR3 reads TGCGCCAGCAGCCAGGTGTGGCGGGGGGGCCTAGACTCCTACAATGAGCAGTTCTTC. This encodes CASSQVWRGGLDSYNEQFF.